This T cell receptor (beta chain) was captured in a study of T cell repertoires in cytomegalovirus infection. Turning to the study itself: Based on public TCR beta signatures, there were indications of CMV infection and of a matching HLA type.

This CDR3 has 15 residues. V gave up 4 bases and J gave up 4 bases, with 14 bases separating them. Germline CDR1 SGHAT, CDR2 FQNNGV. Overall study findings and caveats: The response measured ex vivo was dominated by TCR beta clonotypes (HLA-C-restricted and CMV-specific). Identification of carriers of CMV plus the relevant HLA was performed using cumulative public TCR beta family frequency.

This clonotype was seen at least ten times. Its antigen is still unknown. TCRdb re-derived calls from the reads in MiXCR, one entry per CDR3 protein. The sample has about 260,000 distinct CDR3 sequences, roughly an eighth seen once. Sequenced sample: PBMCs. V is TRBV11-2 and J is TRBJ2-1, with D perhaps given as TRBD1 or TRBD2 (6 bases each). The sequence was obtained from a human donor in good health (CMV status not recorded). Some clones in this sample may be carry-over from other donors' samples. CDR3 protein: CASSYPGGPYNEQFF. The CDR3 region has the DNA TGTGCCAGCAGCTACCCCGGGGGCCCGTACAATGAGCAGTTCTTC.